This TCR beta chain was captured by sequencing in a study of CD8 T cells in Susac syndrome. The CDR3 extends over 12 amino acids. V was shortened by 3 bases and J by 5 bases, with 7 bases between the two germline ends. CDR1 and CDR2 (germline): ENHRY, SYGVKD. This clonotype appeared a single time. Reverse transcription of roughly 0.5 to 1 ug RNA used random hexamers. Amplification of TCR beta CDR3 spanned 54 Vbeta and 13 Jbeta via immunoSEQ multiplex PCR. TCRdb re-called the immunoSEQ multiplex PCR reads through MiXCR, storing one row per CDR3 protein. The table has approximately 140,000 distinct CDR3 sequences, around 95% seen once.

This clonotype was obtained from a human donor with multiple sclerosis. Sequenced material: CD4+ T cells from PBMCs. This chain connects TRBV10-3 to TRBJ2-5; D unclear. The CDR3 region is CAISDGWETQYF. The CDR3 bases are TGTGCCATCAGTGATGGTTGGGAGACCCAGTACTTC.